A single sample is the source of the 19 T cell receptor beta chains below, sequenced in a study of cytomegalovirus exposure and HLA in healthy donors. The PCR ran on 60 Vbeta and 13 Jbeta primers. Method: immunoSEQ multiplex PCR; TCRdb's copy keeps in-frame clones and lacks some. The sample yields roughly 200,000 clones, around 88% seen once. Input material: PBMCs. The source is a woman under 40 in good health and CMV-seronegative.

V gene TRBV5-1 combines with J gene TRBJ2-7, with a tentative D call TRBD2 (5 bases). Germline lookup yields CDR1 SGHRS and CDR2 YFSETQ. The V end was cut by 3 bases, the J end by 4 bases, with 14 bases between. This CDR3 is 14 amino acids long. The CDR3 is CASSSGIQRYEQYF. The CDR3 DNA follows: TGCGCCAGCAGCTCGGGTATTCAGCGGTACGAGCAGTACTTC.

The chain is built from TRBV5-1 and TRBJ1-6; no firm D call. This CDR3 has 16 residues. The V gene's germline CDR1 is SGHRS and CDR2 YFSETQ. The V end lost 1 base, the J end lost 6 bases, and 14 bases lay between the germline ends. CDR3 amino acids: CASSLRAPAGNSPLHF. CDR3 in DNA: TGCGCCAGCAGCTTGAGGGCCCCGGCGGGTAATTCACCCCTCCACTTT.

The rearrangement joins TRBV9 to TRBJ2-1; 7 nucleotides match TRBD1. CDR1 and CDR2 (germline): SGDLS, YYNGEE. V lost 4 bases to trimming and J lost 6 bases; unmatched junction nucleotides: 7. There are 14 residues in the CDR3. The CDR3 DNA reads as TGTGCCAGCAGCCTACGGACAGGCGTCAATGAGCAGTTCTTC. This sequence encodes CASSLRTGVNEQFF.

The sample holds one count of this clone. CDR3 sequence reads: CASSESTSGRAEQYF. CDR3 nucleotides: TGCGCCAGCAGTGAGTCGACCAGCGGGAGGGCCGAGCAGTACTTC. The chain recombines TRBV10-1 with TRBJ2-7, with TRBD2 identical over 10 bases. V lost 0 bases and J lost 6; bases outside the gene matches: 5. The germline V gene has CDR1 WNHNN and CDR2 SYGVQD (reference sequence). CDR3 size: 15 residues.

This chain joins TRBV28 and TRBJ2-1; D might be TRBD2 (7 bases). Germline CDR1 reads MDHEN; CDR2 reads SYDVKM. The V gene lost 5 bases and the J gene lost 4 bases, with 18 bases spanning the gap. The CDR3 has 16 residues. The DNA for the CDR3 is TGTGCCAGCAGTCCGGGGGGCACCCCCTTTTACAATGAGCAGTTCTTC. It is translated as CASSPGGTPFYNEQFF.

The gene calls are TRBV7-9 and TRBJ2-1; no definite D call. The germline CDR1 and CDR2 sequences are SEHNR and FQNEAQ (reference sequence). The CDR3 consists of 15 residues. V was cut by 2 bases and J by 6 bases, with 14 bases left in between. The CDR3 nucleotides are TGTGCCAGCAGCTTAAGCCCTCCCTTTAGCAATGAGCAGTTCTTC. Translation: CASSLSPPFSNEQFF.

This clone appeared once. The chain carries TRBV29-1 and TRBJ2-1, with 12 bases lining up with TRBD2. The germline V gene has CDR1 SQVTM and CDR2 ANQGSEA. This CDR3 has 14 residues. The J segment lost 6 bases and the V segment lost 6 bases, leaving 6 bases of the junction unmatched. The CDR3 sequence is CSVMTSGSFNEQFF. CDR3 nucleotides: TGCAGCGTAATGACTAGCGGGAGTTTCAATGAGCAGTTCTTC.

This sequence joins TRBV7-9 and TRBJ2-7, with TRBD2 identical over 7 bases. The CDR3 is 13 amino acids. Germline-derived CDR1 and CDR2 are SEHNR and FQNEAQ (reference sequence). V lost 8 bases to trimming and J lost 0 bases; unmatched junction nucleotides: 4. The CDR3 loop reads CASRGVSSYEQYF. CDR3 coding DNA: TGTGCCAGCCGGGGGGTGAGCTCCTACGAGCAGTACTTC. Drawing the rest from reference TRBV7-9 and TRBJ2-7, the complete variable domain is DTGVSQNPRHKITKRGQNVTFRCDPISEHNRLYWYRQTLGQGPEFLTYFQNEAQLEKSRLLSDRFSAERPKGSFSTLEIQRTEQGDSAMYLCASRGVSSYEQYFGPGTRLTVT.

The chain joins TRBV18 to TRBJ2-5; D is uncertain. The germline CDR1 and CDR2 sequences are KGHSH and LQKENI. The length of the CDR3 is 16 residues. V shed 0 bases and J shed 7 bases, with 18 bases lying between them. CDR3 nucleotide sequence: TGTGCCAGCTCACCACCGAAGCTCACGGGTGCCGCGACCCAGTACTTC. Its protein is CASSPPKLTGAATQYF.

The J gene is TRBJ1-2, the V gene TRBV29-1; possibly TRBD1 for D (5 bases). CDR3 size: 12 residues. The V end was cut by 6 bases, the J end by 2 bases, with 10 bases between. Germline V CDR1 and CDR2: SQVTM, ANQGSEA. CDR3 loop: CSVAGDNYGYTF. The DNA of the CDR3 is TGCAGCGTCGCGGGGGACAACTATGGCTACACCTTC.

The rearrangement uses TRBV2 and TRBJ2-7; no definite D call. Trimming shortened V by 3 bases and J by 2 bases, and 5 bases separated the two germline ends. Germline CDR1 SNHLY, CDR2 FYNNEI. The CDR3 runs 12 residues. The CDR3 DNA follows: TGTGCCAGCAGTGAGCGGACCTACGAGCAGTACTTC. Its translation: CASSERTYEQYF.

The genes are TRBV5-1 and TRBJ2-5; 10 positions agree with TRBD2. CDR3 size: 16 residues. Trimming at V came to 0 bases and at J to 1 base, leaving 3 bases not matched to a gene. Per the germline V gene, CDR1 is SGHRS and CDR2 is YFSETQ. The CDR3 DNA is TGCGCCAGCAGCTTGGGGTCTAGCGGGGGCCAAGAGACCCAGTACTTC. Translating it yields CASSLGSSGGQETQYF.

This clone was recorded once. The chain recombines TRBV7-9 with TRBJ2-3; D may be TRBD2 (5 bases). V was cut by 5 bases and J by 0 bases, with 9 bases left in between. CDR1 is SEHNR, CDR2 FQNEAQ, per germline (reference sequence). The CDR3 consists of 14 residues. CDR3 nucleotide sequence: TGTGCCAGCAGCACTAGGTCGAGCACAGATACGCAGTATTTT. Translating it yields CASSTRSSTDTQYF.

The chain recombines TRBV7-9 with TRBJ2-7, with D perhaps matching TRBD1 (6 bases). Between the trimmed V and J ends, which lost 5 bases and 0 bases, there was a span of 14 bases. CDR1 and CDR2 from the germline V gene are SEHNR and FQNEAQ (reference sequence). CDR3 length equals 15 residues. The CDR3 spells CASSPGTPYSYEQYF. The CDR3 nucleotides read TGTGCCAGCAGCCCCGGGACACCTTACTCCTACGAGCAGTACTTC.

The chain is built from TRBV7-6 and TRBJ2-7; 7 bases are a match to TRBD2. Germline CDR1 reads SGHVS; CDR2 reads FNYEAQ. Trimming at V came to 5 bases and at J to 3 bases, leaving 4 bases not matched to a gene. The CDR3 totals 13 residues. CDR3: CASSVGGNYEQYF. For the CDR3, the DNA is TGTGCCAGCAGCGTCGGGGGGAACTACGAGCAGTACTTC.

This clone appeared a single time. This sample also contains other DNA sequences that code for the same CDR3. The CDR3 DNA follows: TGTGCCAGCAGTTTAGGGGGGTCCTACAATGAGCAGTTCTTC. Its protein is CASSLGGSYNEQFF. The V and J genes are TRBV28 and TRBJ2-1; D is possibly TRBD2 (6 bases). In germline, CDR1 is MDHEN, CDR2 SYDVKM. The CDR3 extends over 14 amino acids. The V and J ends lost 2 bases and 1 base respectively, with 6 bases between them.

The chain has TRBV28 and TRBJ2-1; 11 bases map to TRBD2. CDR1 and CDR2 from the germline V gene are MDHEN and SYDVKM. The CDR3 sequence is 15 residues long. The V and J ends lost 3 bases and 12 bases, in that order; junction bases with no gene match: 10. In nucleotides, the CDR3 is TGTGCCAGCAGTTTCCCTAGCGGGGGGATTGGATCGCAGTTCTTC. This sequence encodes CASSFPSGGIGSQFF. Full variable domain (remainder filled in from reference TRBV28 and TRBJ2-1): DVKVTQSSRYLVKRTGEKVFLECVQDMDHENMFWYRQDPGLGLRLIYFSYDVKMKEKGDIPEGYSVSREKKERFSLILESASTNQTSMYLCASSFPSGGIGSQFFGPGTRLTVL.

This chain connects TRBV5-4 to TRBJ2-7; D uncertain. The CDR3 length is 14 residues. Germline CDR1 reads SGHNT; CDR2 reads YYREEE (reference sequence). Trimming removed 0 bases from V and 0 bases from J, with 7 bases in between. Here the CDR3 reads CASSLAADSYEQYF. CDR3 DNA: TGTGCCAGCAGCTTGGCGGCGGACTCCTACGAGCAGTACTTC.

V usage is TRBV5-1 and J usage is TRBJ1-4; 11 bases line up with TRBD1. CDR3 length: 17 residues. The ends lost 0 bases at V and 7 bases at J; junction bases unmatched: 8. Germline V gene sequence: CDR1 SGHRS, CDR2 YFSETQ. CDR3 protein: CASSLDPGGQGVEKLFF. CDR3 DNA sequence: TGCGCCAGCAGCTTGGACCCTGGGGGACAGGGGGTTGAAAAACTGTTTTTT.